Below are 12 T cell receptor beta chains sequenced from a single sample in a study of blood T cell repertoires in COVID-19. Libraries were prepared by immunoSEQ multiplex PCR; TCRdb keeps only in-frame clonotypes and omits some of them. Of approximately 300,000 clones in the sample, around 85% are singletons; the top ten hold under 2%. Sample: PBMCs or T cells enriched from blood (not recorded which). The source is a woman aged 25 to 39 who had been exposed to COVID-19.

The CDR3 loop is CASSDTGGSSYEQYF. In DNA, the CDR3 is TGTGCCAGCAGTGATACAGGGGGTAGCTCCTACGAGCAGTACTTC. The gene calls are TRBV6-1 and TRBJ2-7; 8 nucleotides agree with TRBD1. V lost 3 bases and J lost 0; bases outside the gene matches: 4. Germline V lookup: CDR1 MNHNS, CDR2 SASEGT. The CDR3 is 15 amino acids.

The CDR3 region has the DNA TGTGCCAGCAGCTTAGTGGGGGCGAGCTCCTACAATGAGCAGTTCTTC. Its translation is CASSLVGASSYNEQFF. This chain links TRBV7-2 with TRBJ2-1, with D perhaps matching TRBD1 (6 bases). The CDR3 has 16 amino acids. The V end was cut by 1 base, the J end by 0 bases, with 10 bases between. Germline CDR1 reads SGHTA; CDR2 reads FQGNSA.

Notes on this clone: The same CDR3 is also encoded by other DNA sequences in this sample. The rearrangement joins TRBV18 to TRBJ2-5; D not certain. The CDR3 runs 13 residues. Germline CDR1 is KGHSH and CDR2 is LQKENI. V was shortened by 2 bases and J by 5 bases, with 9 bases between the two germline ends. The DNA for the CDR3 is TGTGCCAGCTCACCAACTCCACGCGAGACCCAGTACTTC. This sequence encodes CASSPTPRETQYF.

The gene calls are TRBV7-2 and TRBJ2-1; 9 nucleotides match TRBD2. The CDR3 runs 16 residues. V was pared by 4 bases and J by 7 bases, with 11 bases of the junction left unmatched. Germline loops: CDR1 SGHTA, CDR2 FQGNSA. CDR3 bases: TGTGCCAGCAGCTCCGTAAAGGTACTAGCGGGTAATGAGCAGTTCTTC. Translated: CASSSVKVLAGNEQFF. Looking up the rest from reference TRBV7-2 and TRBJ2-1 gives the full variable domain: GAGVSQSPSNKVTEKGKDVELRCDPISGHTALYWYRQSLGQGLEFLIYFQGNSAPDKSGLPSDRFSAERTGGSVSTLTIQRTQQEDSAVYLCASSSVKVLAGNEQFFGPGTRLTVL.

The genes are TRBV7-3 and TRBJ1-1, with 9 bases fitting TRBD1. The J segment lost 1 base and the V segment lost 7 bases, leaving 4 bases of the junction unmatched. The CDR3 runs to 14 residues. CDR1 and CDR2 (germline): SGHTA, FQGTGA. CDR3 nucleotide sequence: TGTGCCAGCACCAAGGGACAGGGGAACACTGAAGCTTTCTTT. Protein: CASTKGQGNTEAFF.

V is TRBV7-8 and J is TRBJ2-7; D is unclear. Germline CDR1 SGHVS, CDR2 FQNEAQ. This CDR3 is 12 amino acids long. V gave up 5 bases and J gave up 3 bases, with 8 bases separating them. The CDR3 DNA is TGTGCCAGCAGCCCCCCTTTCTACGAGCAGTACTTC. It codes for CASSPPFYEQYF.

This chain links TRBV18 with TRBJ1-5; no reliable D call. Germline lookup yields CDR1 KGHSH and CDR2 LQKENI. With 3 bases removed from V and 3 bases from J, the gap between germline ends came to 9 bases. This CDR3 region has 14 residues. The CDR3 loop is CASSPRRDNQPQHF. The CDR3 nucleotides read TGTGCCAGCTCACCGCGGAGGGACAATCAGCCCCAGCATTTT.

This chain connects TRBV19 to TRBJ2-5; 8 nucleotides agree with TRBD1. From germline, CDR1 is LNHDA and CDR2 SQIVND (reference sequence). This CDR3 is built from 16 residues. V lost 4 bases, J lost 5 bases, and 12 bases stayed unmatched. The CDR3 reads CASSTTRTGFLETQYF. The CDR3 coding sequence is TGTGCCAGTAGTACAACGCGGACAGGGTTTCTGGAGACCCAGTACTTC.

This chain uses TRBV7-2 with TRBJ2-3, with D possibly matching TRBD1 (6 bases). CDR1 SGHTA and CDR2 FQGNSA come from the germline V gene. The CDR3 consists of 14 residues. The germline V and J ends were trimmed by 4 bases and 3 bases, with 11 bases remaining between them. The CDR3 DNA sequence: TGTGCCAGCAGCTCAAGACAGGAGACAGATACGCAGTATTTT. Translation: CASSSRQETDTQYF.

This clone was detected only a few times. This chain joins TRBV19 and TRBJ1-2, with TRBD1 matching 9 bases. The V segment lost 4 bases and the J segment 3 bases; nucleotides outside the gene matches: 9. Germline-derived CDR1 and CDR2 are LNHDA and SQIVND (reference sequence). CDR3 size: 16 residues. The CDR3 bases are TGTGCCAGTAGTACATCGGGACAGGGTCTGTACTATGGCTACACCTTC. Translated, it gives CASSTSGQGLYYGYTF.

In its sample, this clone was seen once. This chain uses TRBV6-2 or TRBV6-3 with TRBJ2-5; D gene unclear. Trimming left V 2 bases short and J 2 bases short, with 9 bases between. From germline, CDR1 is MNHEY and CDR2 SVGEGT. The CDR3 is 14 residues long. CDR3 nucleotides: TGTGCCAGCAGTTACGCGTCTAGGCAAGAGACCCAGTACTTC. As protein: CASSYASRQETQYF.

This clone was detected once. Written as DNA, the CDR3 is TGTGCCAGCAGGGGCAGAACTGAAGCTTTCTTT. The encoded protein is CASRGRTEAFF. The genes are TRBV6-5 and TRBJ1-1; D not certain. The CDR3 runs to 11 residues. CDR1 is MNHEY and CDR2 is SVGAGI in the germline V gene. Trimming shortened V by 6 bases and J by 5 bases, and 7 bases separated the two germline ends.